The TCR beta chain described here comes from a study of fetal regulatory T cell absence and autoimmunity. Overall study findings and caveats: Broadly similar TRB gene family usage was seen in pancreas and cord blood. Pancreas TCRs were oligoclonally enriched versus cord blood, some clones over 95-fold. In IPEX, the enrichment was taken to support antigen-driven autoimmunity before birth.

Turning to this clone: Its antigen remains unidentified.

Per the germline V gene, CDR1 is LNHDA and CDR2 is SQIVND (reference sequence). The V end was cut by 8 bases, the J end by 3 bases, with 14 bases between. The CDR3 is 13 amino acids. This was a survey-level run. Sequenced by immunoSEQ multiplex PCR; TCRdb stores in-frame clones only, minus some. The table shows 95,000 to 100,000 clones, with approximately 75% occurring only once. This chain connects TRBV19 to TRBJ2-7; D not resolved. Sequencing input: pancreas tissue. The source is a male donor with IPEX syndrome. CDR3 nucleotides: TGTGCCAGTGATCCGGTGAAGGGCTACGAGCAGTACTTC. It encodes CASDPVKGYEQYF.